This T cell receptor (beta chain) is from a study of cytotoxic CD8 clonotypes in ibrutinib-treated CLL. Regarding the study as a whole: Contraction or stability on treatment was seen for public clonotypes, which were uncommon. Patients had baseline clonality above age-matched healthy donors, and this clonality moved with circulating CD8+ T-cell counts.

Per the germline V gene, CDR1 is LGHNA and CDR2 is YNFKEQ. Trimming pared 0 bases from V and 2 bases from J, leaving 14 bases between. CDR3 size: 17 residues. On this clone itself: Its matching antigen is unknown.

Profiled with immunoSEQ multiplex PCR; TCRdb holds only in-frame clones, not every one. This table has about 160,000 clones, less than 85% appearing once. The chain employs TRBV4-2 and TRBJ2-1, with TRBD2 as a possible D gene (5 bases). This receptor was identified in a human donor with chronic lymphocytic leukemia. The specimen comprised PBMCs, sampled after 24 months of ibrutinib treatment. The CDR3 nucleotides read TGTGCCAGCAGCCAAGATTTTGAGGGTGGCCCCTACAATGAGCAGTTCTTC. Translated: CASSQDFEGGPYNEQFF.